The sequence of this T cell receptor (beta chain) was determined in a study of blood T cell repertoires in COVID-19. Overall study context: Samples of COVID-19 (acute and convalescent) were obtained from the United States, Italy and Spain. From T cells, B-cell-depleted T cells, or PBMCs came the material, which was cDNA or gDNA.

The germline V gene has CDR1 MDHEN and CDR2 SYDVKM. J lost 1 base, V lost 5 bases, and 8 bases had no gene match. This CDR3 spans 16 amino acids. Here immunoSEQ multiplex PCR was the method, and the copy in TCRdb shows in-frame clones only, minus some. The data contain fewer than 250,000 clones, around 86% of them singletons. J is TRBJ1-1 and V is TRBV28, with 9 bases that match TRBD1. Specimen: peripheral blood. The receptor was derived from a man aged 55-75 years who had recovered from COVID-19. The CDR3 is CASSATGGGWNTEAFF. CDR3 sequence (DNA): TGTGCCAGCAGTGCGACAGGGGGGGGGTGGAACACTGAAGCTTTCTTT. The complete variable domain, with remaining parts taken from reference TRBV28 and TRBJ1-1, reads DVKVTQSSRYLVKRTGEKVFLECVQDMDHENMFWYRQDPGLGLRLIYFSYDVKMKEKGDIPEGYSVSREKKERFSLILESASTNQTSMYLCASSATGGGWNTEAFFGQGTRLTVV.